The 6 T cell receptor beta chains listed next were all sequenced from one sample in a study of OX40 agonist ivuxolimab in advanced cancers. The method was immunoSEQ multiplex PCR; TCRdb's version includes in-frame clones alone and lacks a portion of them. This sample carries tens of thousands of clones, around 93% of them seen once, and the ten largest clones take 0.25% to 0.35%. This specimen consisted of CD4+ or CD8+ T cells sorted from blood, obtained in a trial of the OX40 agonist ivuxolimab. Receptors were obtained from an adult with an advanced solid tumor such as melanoma, head and neck, liver or kidney cancer.

This clone was detected only a few times. The V gene is TRBV6-1, the J gene TRBJ1-5; TRBD1 matches at 7 bases. After removal of 2 bases from V and 5 bases from J, the junction contained 6 bases not matched to a gene. The CDR3 is made up of 15 amino acids. The germline V gene has CDR1 MNHNS and CDR2 SASEGT. The CDR3 DNA follows: TGTGCCAGCAGTGAATCGAGACAGGGTGATCAGCCCCAGCATTTT. Its translation is CASSESRQGDQPQHF.

The V gene is TRBV29-1, the J gene TRBJ2-7; tentative D call: TRBD1 (5 bases). Germline assignment: CDR1 SQVTM and CDR2 ANQGSEA. V lost 7 bases to trimming and J lost 5 bases, with 15 bases between them. This CDR3 has 12 residues. Here the CDR3 reads CSATEPSDEQYF. CDR3 DNA sequence: TGCAGCGCGACAGAGCCGTCCGACGAGCAGTACTTC.

This chain joins TRBV7-7 and TRBJ2-2; 7 bases are a match to TRBD1. The germline V gene has CDR1 SSHAT and CDR2 FNYEAQ (reference sequence). J lost 5 bases, V lost 4 bases, and 1 base had no gene match. CDR3 size: 13 residues. The CDR3 region is CASSSQGTGELFF. The CDR3 region has the DNA TGTGCCAGCAGCTCACAGGGGACCGGGGAGCTGTTTTTT.

This chain joins TRBV19 and TRBJ2-2; D remains unclear. CDR3 length: 14 amino acids. Germline V gene sequence: CDR1 LNHDA, CDR2 SQIVND (reference sequence). V was pared by 2 bases and J by 0 bases, with 4 bases between. CDR3 DNA: TGTGCCAGTAGTATAAATTCGAACACCGGGGAGCTGTTTTTT. This translates into CASSINSNTGELFF.

This clone has more than one count but fewer than ten. The J gene is TRBJ1-1, the V gene TRBV4-1; D ambiguous. This CDR3 is built from 19 residues. Germline V gene lookup returns CDR1 MGHRA and CDR2 YSYEKL. V was pared by 2 bases and J by 0 bases, with 22 bases between. CDR3 sequence: CASSQTLLGRAPMNTEAFF. The CDR3 DNA is TGCGCCAGCAGCCAAACCTTACTAGGCCGGGCCCCCATGAACACTGAAGCTTTCTTT.

The rearrangement uses TRBV5-6 and TRBJ2-1, with D possibly TRBD1 on 5 matching bases. The CDR3 is made up of 15 amino acids. V was shortened by 3 bases and J by 2 bases, with 12 bases between the two germline ends. Germline CDR1 reads SGHDT; CDR2 reads YYEEEE. As DNA, the CDR3 is TGTGCCAGCAGCTACTGGACACGAACCTACAATGAGCAGTTCTTC. This gives the protein CASSYWTRTYNEQFF.